The source of this T cell receptor (beta chain) is a study of blood T cell repertoires in COVID-19. Study-wide context: T cells, B-cell-depleted T cells, or PBMCs provided the cDNA or gDNA that served as material.

Original analysis: From reference gene primer amplification, estimates of nucleated cell counts were derived. Data came from immunoSEQ multiplex PCR; TCRdb stores just in-frame clones and leaves some out. That table furnishes V, J and clone size, whereas the DNA furnished D and trimming. The table lists 250,000 to 300,000 clones, 81% of them singletons, with around 2.9% in the top ten. Per the germline V gene, CDR1 is SGHNT and CDR2 is YYREEE (reference sequence). This CDR3 region has 18 residues. V shed 0 bases, J shed 0 bases, and the junction held 6 bases outside the gene matches. This clone was found a few times.

The clonotype comes from an older woman with active or convalescent COVID-19. This sequence joins TRBV5-4 and TRBJ2-7, with TRBD2 identical over 13 bases. Sequenced sample: peripheral blood. The CDR3 bases are TGTGCCAGCAGCTTGGGAGGACTAGCGGGGGTCGGCTCCTACGAGCAGTACTTC. It encodes CASSLGGLAGVGSYEQYF. Full variable domain (rest looked up from reference TRBV5-4 and TRBJ2-7): ETGVTQSPTHLIKTRGQQVTLRCSSQSGHNTVSWYQQALGQGPQFIFQYYREEENGRGNFPPRFSGLQFPNYSSELNVNALELDDSALYLCASSLGGLAGVGSYEQYFGPGTRLTVT.